This T cell receptor beta chain was sequenced during a study of blood T cell repertoires in COVID-19. The overall study: COVID-19 samples, acute and convalescent, were from the United States, Italy and Spain.

The data were produced by immunoSEQ multiplex PCR, yet TCRdb's version contains in-frame clones alone and is incomplete. The sample lists some 300,000 clones; 70% to 90% were seen once. Germline V CDR1 and CDR2: MGHDK, SYGVNS. This CDR3 is 12 amino acids long. Trimming left V 3 bases short and J 10 bases short, with 12 bases between. Sequencing was performed on peripheral blood. The source of this sequence is a woman in her 30s who had recovered from COVID-19. The genes are TRBV25-1 and TRBJ1-1, with D possibly matching TRBD1 (5 bases). The CDR3 reads CASSEGQDIAFF. CDR3 coding DNA: TGTGCCAGCAGTGAGGGCCAGGACATAGCTTTCTTT.